The 14 T cell receptor beta chains presented below share a single source sample, sequenced in a study of pediatric ulcerative colitis. Repertoires were generated with immunoSEQ multiplex PCR, while TCRdb's copy carries only in-frame clones and drops some. The top ten hold about 8.3% of the sample, which has about 25,000 clones, approximately 71% seen once. Rectal tissue came from one to two pinch biopsies taken at colonoscopy. Sequencing was done on a sample of gut tissue. Receptors were obtained from a boy younger than 18 with severe ulcerative colitis.

In this sample, this clone turned up a few times. CDR3 residues: CASSSGGGNTEAFF. CDR3 DNA sequence: TGCGCCAGCAGCTCCGGCGGGGGGAACACTGAAGCTTTCTTT. This chain joins TRBV5-1 and TRBJ1-1; weak D call: TRBD1 (5 bases). The germline gives CDR1 SGHRS, CDR2 YFSETQ. CDR3 length: 14 amino acids. V was clipped by 3 bases and J by 1 base, with 10 bases between them. Full variable domain (rest looked up from reference TRBV5-1 and TRBJ1-1): KAGVTQTPRYLIKTRGQQVTLSCSPISGHRSVSWYQQTPGQGLQFLFEYFSETQRNKGNFPGRFSGRQFSNSRSEMNVSTLELGDSALYLCASSSGGGNTEAFFGQGTRLTVV.

This chain connects TRBV2 to TRBJ2-7; D perhaps matches TRBD2 (5 bases). CDR1 is SNHLY, CDR2 FYNNEI, per germline. V lost 1 base and J lost 3, with 7 bases in between. CDR3 length: 13 residues. This chain's CDR3 is CASSEGLFYEQYF. DNA of the CDR3: TGTGCCAGCAGTGAAGGACTATTCTACGAGCAGTACTTC.

The V gene is TRBV11-2, the J gene TRBJ2-7; D ambiguous. V dropped 1 base and J dropped 3 bases, with 7 bases sitting between them. This CDR3 is 13 amino acids long. Germline CDR1 is SGHAT and CDR2 is FQNNGV. The CDR3 sequence: CASSLGDHYEQYF. For the CDR3, the DNA is TGTGCCAGCAGCTTAGGGGATCACTACGAGCAGTACTTC.

This chain joins TRBV2 and TRBJ1-5; D perhaps matches TRBD1 (6 bases). The ends were cut back, 7 bases at V and 5 bases at J, with 18 bases in the middle. Germline V CDR1 and CDR2: SNHLY, FYNNEI. CDR3 size: 15 residues. The DNA for the CDR3 is TGTGCCAGCAAGAAGCAGGGGCCTGCAGATCAGCCCCAGCATTTT. Amino acid sequence: CASKKQGPADQPQHF.

The table lists this clone with a few counts. The V call is TRBV6-1, the J call TRBJ1-1; no clear D gene. The CDR3 has 15 amino acids. CDR1 MNHNS and CDR2 SASEGT come from the germline V gene. The ends were cut back, 5 bases at V and 1 base at J, with 14 bases in the middle. In nucleotides, the CDR3 is TGTGCCAGCAGTCCCCGACAAGGCTCGAACACTGAAGCTTTCTTT. Translation: CASSPRQGSNTEAFF.

V is TRBV6-1 and J is TRBJ2-7; 14 bases are a match to TRBD2. The ends lost 6 bases at V and 12 bases at J; junction bases unmatched: 10. The germline V gene encodes CDR1 MNHNS and CDR2 SASEGT. CDR3 length equals 14 residues. The CDR3 loop reads CASRDGTSGSHPYF. CDR3 nucleotide sequence: TGTGCCAGCAGAGATGGGACTAGCGGGAGTCATCCGTACTTC.

The J gene is TRBJ2-3, the V gene TRBV2, with 11 bases lining up with TRBD2. V was pared by 2 bases and J by 5 bases, with 3 bases of the junction left unmatched. The length of the CDR3 is 15 residues. Germline-derived CDR1 and CDR2 are SNHLY and FYNNEI. This CDR3 is CASSELLAGVDTQYF. As DNA, the CDR3 is TGTGCCAGCAGTGAATTACTAGCGGGAGTAGATACGCAGTATTTT.

The V call is TRBV7-6, the J call TRBJ1-1; D is uncertain. This CDR3 region has 12 residues. V shed 5 bases and J shed 3 bases, with 7 bases lying between them. CDR1 is SGHVS, CDR2 FNYEAQ, per germline. This CDR3 is CASSRRDTEAFF. The CDR3 region has the DNA TGTGCCAGCAGCCGCAGAGACACTGAAGCTTTCTTT.

J is TRBJ2-7 and V is TRBV7-2; TRBD2 aligns across 7 bases. J was trimmed by 7 bases and V by 2 bases; bases with no gene match: 17. The length of the CDR3 is 17 residues. From germline, CDR1 is SGHTA and CDR2 FQGNSA. CDR3 in amino acids: CASSLPVGGSSVWEQYF. CDR3 DNA: TGTGCCAGCAGCTTACCCGTCGGGGGGAGCAGCGTATGGGAGCAGTACTTC.

This clone was observed a few times. The V gene is TRBV4-1, the J gene TRBJ2-1; no clear D. Trimming removed 3 bases at V and 7 bases at J, with 13 bases between. CDR3 size: 14 residues. Germline values: CDR1 MGHRA, CDR2 YSYEKL. The CDR3 region is CASSHLLDLNEQFF. The CDR3 coding sequence is TGCGCCAGCAGCCACCTGTTGGACCTTAATGAGCAGTTCTTC.

In DNA, the CDR3 is TGCGCCAGCAGTGAGGGGGGGTCTAAACTGTTTTTT. It codes for CASSEGGSKLFF. This sequence joins TRBV10-2 and TRBJ1-4; possible D gene TRBD1, 5 bases. From germline, CDR1 is WSHSY and CDR2 SAAADI. Between the trimmed V and J ends, which lost 2 bases and 11 bases, there was a span of 9 bases. The CDR3 has 12 residues.

V gene TRBV4-3 combines with J gene TRBJ2-7; no firm D call. V lost 0 bases and J 5 bases, leaving 8 bases between the germline ends. Germline V CDR1 and CDR2: LGHNA, YSLEER. The length of the CDR3 is 13 residues. This chain's CDR3 is CASSQDFSNEQYF. CDR3 nucleotides: TGCGCCAGCAGCCAAGATTTTTCCAACGAGCAGTACTTC.

A single count supports this clone. This chain's CDR3 is CASSYRSGGANVLTF. The CDR3 DNA sequence: TGTGCCAGCAGTTATCGGTCCGGGGGGGCCAACGTCCTGACTTTC. The chain links TRBV28 to TRBJ2-6; no reliable D call. Between the trimmed V and J ends, which lost 4 bases and 4 bases, there was a span of 11 bases. CDR3 length: 15 amino acids. Germline CDR1 is MDHEN and CDR2 is SYDVKM.

The table lists this clone with a few counts. The rearrangement joins TRBV2 to TRBJ2-7; D assignment may be TRBD1 or TRBD2 (5 bases each). CDR3 length: 13 residues. The V end was cut by 2 bases, the J end by 2 bases, with 7 bases between. Germline V gene data show CDR1 as SNHLY and CDR2 as FYNNEI. The chain's CDR3 is CASSEPGPYEQYF. The DNA of the CDR3 is TGTGCCAGCAGTGAACCGGGGCCCTACGAGCAGTACTTC.